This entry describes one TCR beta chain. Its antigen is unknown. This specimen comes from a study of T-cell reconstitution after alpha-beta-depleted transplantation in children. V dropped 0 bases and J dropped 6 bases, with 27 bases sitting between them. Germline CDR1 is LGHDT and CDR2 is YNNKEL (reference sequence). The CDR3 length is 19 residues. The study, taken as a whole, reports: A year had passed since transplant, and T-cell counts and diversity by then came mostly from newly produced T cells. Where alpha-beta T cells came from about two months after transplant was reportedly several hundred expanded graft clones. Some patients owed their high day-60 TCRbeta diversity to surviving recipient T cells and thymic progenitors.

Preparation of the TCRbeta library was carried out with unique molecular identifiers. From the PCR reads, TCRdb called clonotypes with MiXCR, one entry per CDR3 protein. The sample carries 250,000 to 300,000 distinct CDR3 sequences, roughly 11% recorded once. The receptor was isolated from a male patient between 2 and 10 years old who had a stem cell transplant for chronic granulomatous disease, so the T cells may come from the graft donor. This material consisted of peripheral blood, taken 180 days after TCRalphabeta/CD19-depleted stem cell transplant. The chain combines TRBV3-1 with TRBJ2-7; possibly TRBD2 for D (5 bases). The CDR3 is CASSQERRRFTSPLAEQYF. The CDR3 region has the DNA TGTGCCAGCAGCCAAGAGAGGAGGCGCTTCACATCGCCCTTGGCCGAGCAGTACTTC.